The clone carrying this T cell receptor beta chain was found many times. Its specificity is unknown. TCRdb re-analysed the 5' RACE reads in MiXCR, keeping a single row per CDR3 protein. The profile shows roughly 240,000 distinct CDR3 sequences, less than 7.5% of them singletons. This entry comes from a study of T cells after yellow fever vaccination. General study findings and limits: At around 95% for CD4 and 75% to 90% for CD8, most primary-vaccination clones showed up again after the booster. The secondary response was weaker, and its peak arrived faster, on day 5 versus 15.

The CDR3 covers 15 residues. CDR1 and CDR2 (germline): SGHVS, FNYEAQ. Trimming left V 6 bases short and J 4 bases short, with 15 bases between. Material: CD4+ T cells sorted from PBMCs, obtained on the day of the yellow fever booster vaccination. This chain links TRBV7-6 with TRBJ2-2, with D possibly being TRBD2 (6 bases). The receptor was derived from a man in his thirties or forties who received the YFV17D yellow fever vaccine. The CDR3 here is CASRTTSSGTGELFF. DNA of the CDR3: TGTGCCAGCAGGACGACTAGTAGCGGCACCGGGGAGCTGTTTTTT. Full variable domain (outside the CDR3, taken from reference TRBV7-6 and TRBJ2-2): GAGVSQSPRYKVTKRGQDVALRCDPISGHVSLYWYRQALGQGPEFLTYFNYEAQQDKSGLPNDRFSAERPEGSISTLTIQRTEQRDSAMYRCASRTTSSGTGELFFGEGSRLTVL.